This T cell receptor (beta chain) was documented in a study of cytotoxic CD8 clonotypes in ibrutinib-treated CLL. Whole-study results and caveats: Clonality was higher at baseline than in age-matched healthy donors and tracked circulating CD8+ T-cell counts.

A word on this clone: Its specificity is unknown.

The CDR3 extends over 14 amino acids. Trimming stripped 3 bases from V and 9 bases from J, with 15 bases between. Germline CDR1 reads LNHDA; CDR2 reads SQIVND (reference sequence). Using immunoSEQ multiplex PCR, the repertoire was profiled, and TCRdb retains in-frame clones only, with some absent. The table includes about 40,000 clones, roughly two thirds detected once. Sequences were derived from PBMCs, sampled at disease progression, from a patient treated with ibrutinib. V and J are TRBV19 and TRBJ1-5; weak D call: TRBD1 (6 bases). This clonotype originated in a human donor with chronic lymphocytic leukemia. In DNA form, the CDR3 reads TGTGCCAGTAGTATGAGGGGGTCATTGGGGCCCCAGCATTTT. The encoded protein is CASSMRGSLGPQHF.